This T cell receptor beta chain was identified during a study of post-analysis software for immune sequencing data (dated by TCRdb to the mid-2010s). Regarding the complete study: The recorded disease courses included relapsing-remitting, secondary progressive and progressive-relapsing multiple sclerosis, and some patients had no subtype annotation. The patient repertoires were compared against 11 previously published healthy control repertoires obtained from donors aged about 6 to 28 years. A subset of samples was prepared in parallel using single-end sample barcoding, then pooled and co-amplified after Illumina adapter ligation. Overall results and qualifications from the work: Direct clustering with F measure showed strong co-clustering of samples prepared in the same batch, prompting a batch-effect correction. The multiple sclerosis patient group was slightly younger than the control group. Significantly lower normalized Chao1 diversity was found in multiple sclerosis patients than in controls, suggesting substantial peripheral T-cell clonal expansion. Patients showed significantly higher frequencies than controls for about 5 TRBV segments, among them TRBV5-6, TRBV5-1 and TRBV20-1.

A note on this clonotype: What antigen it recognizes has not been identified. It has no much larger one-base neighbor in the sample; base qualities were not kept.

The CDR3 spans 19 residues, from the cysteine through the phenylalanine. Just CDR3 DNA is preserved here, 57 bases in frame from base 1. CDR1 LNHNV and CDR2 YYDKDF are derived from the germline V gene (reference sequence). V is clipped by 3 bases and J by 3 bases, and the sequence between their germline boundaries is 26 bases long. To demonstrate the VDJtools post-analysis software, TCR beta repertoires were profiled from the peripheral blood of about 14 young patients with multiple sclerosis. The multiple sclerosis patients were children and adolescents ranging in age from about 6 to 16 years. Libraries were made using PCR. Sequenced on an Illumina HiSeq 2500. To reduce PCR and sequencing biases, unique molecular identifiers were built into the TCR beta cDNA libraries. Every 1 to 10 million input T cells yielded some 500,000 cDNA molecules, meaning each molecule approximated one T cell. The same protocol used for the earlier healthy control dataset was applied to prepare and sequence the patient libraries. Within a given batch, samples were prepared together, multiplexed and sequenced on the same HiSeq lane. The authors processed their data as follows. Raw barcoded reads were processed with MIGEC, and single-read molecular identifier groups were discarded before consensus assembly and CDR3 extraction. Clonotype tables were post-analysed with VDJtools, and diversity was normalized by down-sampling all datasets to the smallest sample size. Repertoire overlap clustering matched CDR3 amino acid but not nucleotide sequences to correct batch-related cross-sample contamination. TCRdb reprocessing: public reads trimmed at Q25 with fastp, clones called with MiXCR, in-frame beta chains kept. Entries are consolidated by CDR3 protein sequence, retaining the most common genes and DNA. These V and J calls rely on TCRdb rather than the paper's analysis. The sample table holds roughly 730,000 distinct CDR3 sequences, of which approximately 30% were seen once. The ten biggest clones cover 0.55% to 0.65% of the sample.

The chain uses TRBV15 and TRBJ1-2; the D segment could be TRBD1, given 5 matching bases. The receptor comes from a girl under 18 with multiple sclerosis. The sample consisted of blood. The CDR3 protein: CATSREGWQKGIGDYGYTF. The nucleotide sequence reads TGTGCCACCAGCAGGGAAGGGTGGCAGAAGGGGATTGGCGACTATGGCTACACCTTC.